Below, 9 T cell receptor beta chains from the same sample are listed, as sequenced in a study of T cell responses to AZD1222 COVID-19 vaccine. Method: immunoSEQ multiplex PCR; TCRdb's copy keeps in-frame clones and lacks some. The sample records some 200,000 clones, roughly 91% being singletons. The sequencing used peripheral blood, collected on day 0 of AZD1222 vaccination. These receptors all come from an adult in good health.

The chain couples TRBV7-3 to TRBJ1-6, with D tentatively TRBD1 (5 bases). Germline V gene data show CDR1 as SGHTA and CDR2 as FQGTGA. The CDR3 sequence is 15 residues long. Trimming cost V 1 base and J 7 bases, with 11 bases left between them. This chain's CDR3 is CASSLMGENNSPLHF. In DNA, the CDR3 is TGTGCCAGCAGCTTAATGGGGGAAAACAATTCACCCCTCCACTTT. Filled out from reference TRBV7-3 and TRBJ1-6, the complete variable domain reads GAGVSQTPSNKVTEKGKYVELRCDPISGHTALYWYRQSLGQGPEFLIYFQGTGAADDSGLPNDRFFAVRPEGSVSTLKIQRTERGDSAVYLCASSLMGENNSPLHFGNGTRLTVT.

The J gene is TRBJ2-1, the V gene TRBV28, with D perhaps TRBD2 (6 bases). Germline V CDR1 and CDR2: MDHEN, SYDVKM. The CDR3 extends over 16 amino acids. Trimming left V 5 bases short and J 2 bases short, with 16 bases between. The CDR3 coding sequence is TGTGCCAGCAGTGTGGGACTTGTTTTACCCTACAATGAGCAGTTCTTC. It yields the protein CASSVGLVLPYNEQFF. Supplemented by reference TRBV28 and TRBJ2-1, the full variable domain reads DVKVTQSSRYLVKRTGEKVFLECVQDMDHENMFWYRQDPGLGLRLIYFSYDVKMKEKGDIPEGYSVSREKKERFSLILESASTNQTSMYLCASSVGLVLPYNEQFFGPGTRLTVL.

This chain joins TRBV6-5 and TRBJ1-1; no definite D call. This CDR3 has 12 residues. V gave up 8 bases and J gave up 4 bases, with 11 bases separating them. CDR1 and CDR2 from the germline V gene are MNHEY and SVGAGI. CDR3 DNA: TGTGCCAGCTGGAAGGGAGTCACTGAAGCTTTCTTT. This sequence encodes CASWKGVTEAFF.

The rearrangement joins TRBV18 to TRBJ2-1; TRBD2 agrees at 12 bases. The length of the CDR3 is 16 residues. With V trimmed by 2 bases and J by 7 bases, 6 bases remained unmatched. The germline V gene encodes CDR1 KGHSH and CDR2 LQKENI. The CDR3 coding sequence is TGTGCCAGCTCACCAGGACTAGCGGGGAGCGATAATGAGCAGTTCTTC. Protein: CASSPGLAGSDNEQFF.

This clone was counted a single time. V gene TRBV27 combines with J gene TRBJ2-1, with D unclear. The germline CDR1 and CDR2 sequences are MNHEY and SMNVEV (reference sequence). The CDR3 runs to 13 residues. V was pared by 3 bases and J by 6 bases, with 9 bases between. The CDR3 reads CASSLPNFNEQFF. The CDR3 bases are TGTGCCAGCAGTTTGCCCAACTTCAATGAGCAGTTCTTC.

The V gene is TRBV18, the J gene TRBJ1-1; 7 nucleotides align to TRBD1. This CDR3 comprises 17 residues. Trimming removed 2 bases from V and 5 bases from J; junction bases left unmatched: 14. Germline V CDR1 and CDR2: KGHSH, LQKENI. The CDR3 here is CASSPVNPTGTATEAFF. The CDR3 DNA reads TGTGCCAGCTCACCAGTAAACCCTACCGGGACAGCAACTGAAGCTTTCTTT. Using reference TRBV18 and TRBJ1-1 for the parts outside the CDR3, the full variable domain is NAGVMQNPRHLVRRRGQEARLRCSPMKGHSHVYWYRQLPEEGLKFMVYLQKENIIDESGMPKERFSAEFPKEGPSILRIQQVVRGDSAAYFCASSPVNPTGTATEAFFGQGTRLTVV.

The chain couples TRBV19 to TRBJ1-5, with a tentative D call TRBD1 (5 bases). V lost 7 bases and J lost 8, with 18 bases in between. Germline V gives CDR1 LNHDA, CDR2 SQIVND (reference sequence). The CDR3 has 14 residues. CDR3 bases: TGTGCCAGTACTAATGGGCCGTGGGGGGAGCCCCAGCATTTT. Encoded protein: CASTNGPWGEPQHF.

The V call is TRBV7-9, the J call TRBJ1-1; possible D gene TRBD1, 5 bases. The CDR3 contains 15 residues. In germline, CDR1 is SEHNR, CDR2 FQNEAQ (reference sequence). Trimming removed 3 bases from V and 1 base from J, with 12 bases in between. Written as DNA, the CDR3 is TGTGCCAGCAGCTTGGGGGGACTGAAGAACACTGAAGCTTTCTTT. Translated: CASSLGGLKNTEAFF.

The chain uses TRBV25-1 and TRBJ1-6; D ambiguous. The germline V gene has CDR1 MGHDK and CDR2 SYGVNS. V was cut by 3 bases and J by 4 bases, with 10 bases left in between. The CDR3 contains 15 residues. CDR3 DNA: TGTGCCAGCAGTGACTATGGGCTTTATAATTCACCCCTCCACTTT. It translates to CASSDYGLYNSPLHF.